This T cell receptor delta chain emerged from a study of Vδ1+ human thymocytes. Sequences come from RNA converted to cDNA by reverse transcription. Pooled V-gene forward primers with one constant-region reverse primer generated the CDR3 amplicons by multiplex PCR. TCRdb re-called clones from the multiplex PCR reads using CATT. This table has approximately 25,000 delta-chain clones, approximately 30% appearing once. A word on this clone: Antigen unknown.

Study-level results: Thymic TRG and TRD repertoires appeared highly polyclonal.

This CDR3 is built from 22 residues. Germline assignment: CDR1 TSWWSYY and CDR2 QGS. The V and J ends lost 1 base and 0 bases, in that order; junction bases with no gene match: 17. The sequenced material came from Vdelta1+ gamma-delta thymocytes from the thymus. Subset specified: FACS-sorted CD3+ TCRalphabeta- TCRVdelta1+ TCRVdelta2- thymocytes. The sequence derives from a boy under two years old who had congenital heart surgery. The chain couples TRDV1 to TRDJ1, with 13 bases fitting TRDD3. CDR3 residues: CALGEQTLLGDTGSKHTDKLIF. CDR3 sequence (DNA): TGTGCTCTTGGGGAACAAACCTTACTGGGGGATACGGGCTCCAAGCACACCGATAAACTCATCTTT.